Here is one TCR beta chain with its context. The V and J ends lost 6 bases and 1 base respectively, with 12 bases between them. The CDR3 covers 14 residues. Germline lookup yields CDR1 SNHLY and CDR2 FYNNEI. Using immunoSEQ multiplex PCR, the repertoire was profiled, and TCRdb retains in-frame clones only, with some absent. The table records 300,000 to 400,000 clones, about 88% of them present only once. Treatment reported: some 20 received Ad26.COV2.S at low or high dose, single or two shots; about five received placebo; per-sample allocation not given. The samples date from day 63 after the first vaccine or placebo injection. What was given as vaccine was an Ad26 vector encoding Wuhan-strain SARS-CoV-2 spike. This entry is derived from a study of Ad26.COV2.S vaccination and SARS-CoV-2 variants. Study overall: Administration of Ad26.COV2.S was intramuscular, either once or twice 56 days apart.

The sequencing here drew on peripheral blood, taken in a trial of Ad26.COV2.S vaccine versus placebo. The sequence was collected from a person between 18 and 65 years old who received the Ad26.COV2.S COVID-19 vaccine or a placebo. The V gene is TRBV2, the J gene TRBJ1-1, with D perhaps TRBD1 (6 bases). The CDR3 sequence: CASRTGTTNTEAFF. The CDR3 coding sequence is TGTGCCAGCAGAACCGGGACAACGAACACTGAAGCTTTCTTT. Supplemented by reference TRBV2 and TRBJ1-1, the full variable domain reads EPEVTQTPSHQVTQMGQEVILRCVPISNHLYFYWYRQILGQKVEFLVSFYNNEISEKSEIFDDQFSVERPDGSNFTLKIRSTKLEDSAMYFCASRTGTTNTEAFFGQGTRLTVV.